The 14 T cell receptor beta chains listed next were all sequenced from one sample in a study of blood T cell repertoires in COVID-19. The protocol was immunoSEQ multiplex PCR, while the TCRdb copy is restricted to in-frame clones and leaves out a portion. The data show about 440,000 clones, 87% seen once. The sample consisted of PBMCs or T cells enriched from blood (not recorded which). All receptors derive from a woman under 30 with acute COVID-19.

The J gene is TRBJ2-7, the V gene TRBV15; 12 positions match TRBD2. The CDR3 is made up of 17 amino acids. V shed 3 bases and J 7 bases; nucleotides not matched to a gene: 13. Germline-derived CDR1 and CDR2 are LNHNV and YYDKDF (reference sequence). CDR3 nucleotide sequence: TGTGCCACCAGCAGCACTTTTGGACTAGCGGGACTTTTGGAGCAGTACTTC. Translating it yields CATSSTFGLAGLLEQYF.

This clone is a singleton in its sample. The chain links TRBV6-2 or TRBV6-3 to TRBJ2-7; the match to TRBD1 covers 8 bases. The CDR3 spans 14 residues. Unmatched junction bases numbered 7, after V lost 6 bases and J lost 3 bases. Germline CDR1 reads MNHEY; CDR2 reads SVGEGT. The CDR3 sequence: CASSGQGLFYEQYF. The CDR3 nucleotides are TGTGCCAGCAGCGGACAGGGTCTTTTCTACGAGCAGTACTTC.

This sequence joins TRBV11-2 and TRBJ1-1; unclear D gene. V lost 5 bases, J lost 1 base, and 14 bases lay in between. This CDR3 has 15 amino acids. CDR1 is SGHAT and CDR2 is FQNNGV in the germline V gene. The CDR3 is CASSLALTGNTEAFF. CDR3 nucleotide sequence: TGTGCCAGCAGCCTTGCACTTACCGGGAACACTGAAGCTTTCTTT. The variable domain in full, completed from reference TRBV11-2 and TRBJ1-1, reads EAGVAQSPRYKIIEKRQSVAFWCNPISGHATLYWYQQILGQGPKLLIQFQNNGVVDDSQLPKDRFSAERLKGVDSTLKIQPAKLEDSAVYLCASSLALTGNTEAFFGQGTRLTVV.

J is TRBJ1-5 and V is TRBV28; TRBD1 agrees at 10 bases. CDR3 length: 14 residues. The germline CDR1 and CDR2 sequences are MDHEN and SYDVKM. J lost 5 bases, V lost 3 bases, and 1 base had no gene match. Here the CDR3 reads CASSFDRGHQPQHF. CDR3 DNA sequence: TGTGCCAGCAGTTTCGACAGGGGGCATCAGCCCCAGCATTTT.

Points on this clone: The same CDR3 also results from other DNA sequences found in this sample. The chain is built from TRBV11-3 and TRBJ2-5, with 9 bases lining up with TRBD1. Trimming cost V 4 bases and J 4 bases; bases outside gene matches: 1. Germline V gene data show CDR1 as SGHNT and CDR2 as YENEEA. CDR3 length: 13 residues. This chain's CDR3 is CASSSDRGETQYF. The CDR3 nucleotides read TGTGCCAGCAGCTCGGACAGGGGAGAGACCCAGTACTTC. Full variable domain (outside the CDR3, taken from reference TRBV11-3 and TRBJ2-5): EAGVVQSPRYKIIEKKQPVAFWCNPISGHNTLYWYLQNLGQGPELLIRYENEEAVDDSQLPKDRFSAERLKGVDSTLKIQPAELGDSAVYLCASSSDRGETQYFGPGTRLLVL.

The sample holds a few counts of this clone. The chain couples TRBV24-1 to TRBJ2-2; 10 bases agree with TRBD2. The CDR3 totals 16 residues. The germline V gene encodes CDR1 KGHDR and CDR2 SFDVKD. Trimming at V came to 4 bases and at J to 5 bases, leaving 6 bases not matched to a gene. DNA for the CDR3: TGTGCCACCAGTGAGGAATTACTAGCGGGGACCGGGGAGCTGTTTTTT. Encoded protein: CATSEELLAGTGELFF.

CDR3 sequence: CATSDPVAGGPYNEQFF. CDR3 sequence (DNA): TGTGCCACCAGTGATCCGGTTGCGGGAGGGCCCTACAATGAGCAGTTCTTC. The rearrangement uses TRBV24-1 and TRBJ2-1; 9 nucleotides line up with TRBD2. The CDR3 length is 17 residues. Germline-derived CDR1 and CDR2 are KGHDR and SFDVKD. V was clipped by 3 bases and J by 2 bases; unmatched bases: 7.

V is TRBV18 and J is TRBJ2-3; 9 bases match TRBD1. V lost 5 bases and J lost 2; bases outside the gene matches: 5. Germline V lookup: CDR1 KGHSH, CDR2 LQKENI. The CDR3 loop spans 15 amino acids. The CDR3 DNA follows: TGTGCCAGCTCAGCCGGGACAGGGATCACAGATACGCAGTATTTT. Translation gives CASSAGTGITDTQYF.

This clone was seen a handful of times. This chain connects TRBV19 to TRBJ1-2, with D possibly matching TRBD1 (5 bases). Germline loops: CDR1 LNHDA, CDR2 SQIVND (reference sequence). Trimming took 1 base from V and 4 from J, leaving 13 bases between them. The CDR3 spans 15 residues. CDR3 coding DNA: TGTGCCAGTAGTATAGGCCGACAGTCATTCTATGGCTACACCTTC. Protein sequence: CASSIGRQSFYGYTF. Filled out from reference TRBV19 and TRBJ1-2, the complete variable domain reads DGGITQSPKYLFRKEGQNVTLSCEQNLNHDAMYWYRQDPGQGLRLIYYSQIVNDFQKGDIAEGYSVSREKKESFPLTVTSAQKNPTAFYLCASSIGRQSFYGYTFGSGTRLTVV.

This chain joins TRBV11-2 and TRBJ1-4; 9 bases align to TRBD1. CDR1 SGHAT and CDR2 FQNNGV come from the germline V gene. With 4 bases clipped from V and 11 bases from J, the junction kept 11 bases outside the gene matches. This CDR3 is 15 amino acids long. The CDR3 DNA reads TGTGCCAGCAGCTCCCGGACAGGGGACTTCTTCAAACTGTTTTTT. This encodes CASSSRTGDFFKLFF.

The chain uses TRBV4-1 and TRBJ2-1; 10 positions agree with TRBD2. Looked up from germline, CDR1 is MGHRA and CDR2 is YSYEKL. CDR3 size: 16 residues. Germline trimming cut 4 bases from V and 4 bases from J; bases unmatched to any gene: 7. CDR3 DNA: TGCGCCAGCAGCCTTAATAGCGGGGGGACATACAATGAGCAGTTCTTC. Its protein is CASSLNSGGTYNEQFF.

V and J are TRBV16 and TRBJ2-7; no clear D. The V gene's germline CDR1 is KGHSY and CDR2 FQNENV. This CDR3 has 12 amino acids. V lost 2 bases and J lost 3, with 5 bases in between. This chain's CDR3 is CASSQVSYEQYF. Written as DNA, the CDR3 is TGTGCCAGCAGCCAAGTCAGCTACGAGCAGTACTTC.

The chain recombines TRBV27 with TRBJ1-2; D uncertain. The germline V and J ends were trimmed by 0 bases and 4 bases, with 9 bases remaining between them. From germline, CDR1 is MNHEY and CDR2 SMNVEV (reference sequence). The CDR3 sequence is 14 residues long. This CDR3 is CASSLSGGFYGYTF. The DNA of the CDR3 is TGTGCCAGCAGTTTATCCGGAGGGTTCTATGGCTACACCTTC.

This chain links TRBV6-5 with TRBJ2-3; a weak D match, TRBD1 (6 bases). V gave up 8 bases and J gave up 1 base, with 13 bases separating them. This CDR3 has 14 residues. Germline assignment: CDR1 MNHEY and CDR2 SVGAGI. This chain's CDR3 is CASARAGGTDTQYF. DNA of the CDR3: TGTGCCAGCGCTAGGGCAGGGGGCACAGATACGCAGTATTTT.